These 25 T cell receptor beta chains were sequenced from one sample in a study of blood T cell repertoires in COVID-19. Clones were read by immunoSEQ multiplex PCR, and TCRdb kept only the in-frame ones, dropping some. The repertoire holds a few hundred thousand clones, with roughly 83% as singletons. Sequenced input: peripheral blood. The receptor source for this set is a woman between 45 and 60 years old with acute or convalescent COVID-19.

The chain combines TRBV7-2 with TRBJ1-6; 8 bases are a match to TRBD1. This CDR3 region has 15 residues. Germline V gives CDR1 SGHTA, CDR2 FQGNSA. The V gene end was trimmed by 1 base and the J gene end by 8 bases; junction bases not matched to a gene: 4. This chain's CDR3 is CASSLVPGGDSPLHF. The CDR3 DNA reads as TGTGCCAGCAGCTTAGTCCCAGGGGGCGATTCACCCCTCCACTTT.

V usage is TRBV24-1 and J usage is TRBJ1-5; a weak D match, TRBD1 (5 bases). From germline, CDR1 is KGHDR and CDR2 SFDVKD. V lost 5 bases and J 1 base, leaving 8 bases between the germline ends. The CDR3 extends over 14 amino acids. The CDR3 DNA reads TGTGCCACCAGTGTTTGGGGCAGCAATCAGCCCCAGCATTTT. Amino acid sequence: CATSVWGSNQPQHF.

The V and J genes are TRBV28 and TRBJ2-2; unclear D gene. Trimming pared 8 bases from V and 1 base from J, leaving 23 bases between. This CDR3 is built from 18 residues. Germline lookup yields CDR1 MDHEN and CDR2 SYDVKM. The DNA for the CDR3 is TGTGCCAGCCACGTGGAGTGGCGGCACTCGCAGAACACCGGGGAGCTGTTTTTT. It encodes CASHVEWRHSQNTGELFF.

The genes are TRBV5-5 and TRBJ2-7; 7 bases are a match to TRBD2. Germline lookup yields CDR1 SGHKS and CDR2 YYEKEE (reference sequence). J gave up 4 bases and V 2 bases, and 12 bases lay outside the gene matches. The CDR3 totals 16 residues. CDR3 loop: CASSLLGEGRWYEQYF. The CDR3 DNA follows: TGTGCCAGCAGCTTATTAGGGGAGGGCCGATGGTACGAGCAGTACTTC.

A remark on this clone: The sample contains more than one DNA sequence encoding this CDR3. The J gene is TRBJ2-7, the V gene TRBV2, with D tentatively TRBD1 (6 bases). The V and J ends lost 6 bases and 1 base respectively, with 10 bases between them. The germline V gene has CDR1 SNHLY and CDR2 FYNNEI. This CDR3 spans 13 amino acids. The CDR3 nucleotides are TGTGCCAGCAGCGTTGACAGGTCCTACGAGCAGTACTTC. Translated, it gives CASSVDRSYEQYF.

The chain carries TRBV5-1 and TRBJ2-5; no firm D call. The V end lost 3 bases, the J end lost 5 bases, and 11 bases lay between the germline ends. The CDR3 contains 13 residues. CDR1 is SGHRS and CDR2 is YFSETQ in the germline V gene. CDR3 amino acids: CASSSTLVETQYF. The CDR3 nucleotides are TGCGCCAGCAGCTCTACCCTGGTGGAGACCCAGTACTTC.

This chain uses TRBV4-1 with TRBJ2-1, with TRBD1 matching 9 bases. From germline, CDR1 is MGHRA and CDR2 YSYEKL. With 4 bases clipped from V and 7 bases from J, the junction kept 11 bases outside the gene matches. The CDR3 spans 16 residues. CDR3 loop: CASSRFWGQGRNEQFF. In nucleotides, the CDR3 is TGCGCCAGCAGCCGCTTCTGGGGACAGGGAAGGAATGAGCAGTTCTTC.

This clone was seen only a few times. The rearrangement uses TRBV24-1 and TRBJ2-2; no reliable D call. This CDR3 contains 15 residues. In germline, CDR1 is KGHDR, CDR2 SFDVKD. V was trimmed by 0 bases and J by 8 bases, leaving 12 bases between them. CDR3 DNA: TGTGCCACCAGTGATTTGGCGGCCTATGGAGGGGAGCTGTTTTTT. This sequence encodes CATSDLAAYGGELFF.

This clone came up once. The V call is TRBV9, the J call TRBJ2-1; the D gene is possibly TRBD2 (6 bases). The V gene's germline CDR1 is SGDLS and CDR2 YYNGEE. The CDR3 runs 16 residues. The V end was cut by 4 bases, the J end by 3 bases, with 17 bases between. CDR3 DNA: TGTGCCAGCAGCCCAGCTGTGGGAGGCCTCTACAATGAGCAGTTCTTC. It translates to CASSPAVGGLYNEQFF.

The CDR3: CASSKPGQVITDTQYF. CDR3 coding DNA: TGTGCCAGCAGCAAGCCCGGACAGGTGATCACAGATACGCAGTATTTT. The rearrangement joins TRBV21-1 to TRBJ2-3; the table gives TRBD1 as D, unverified against the DNA. TRBV21-1 is marked as a pseudogene. The CDR3 covers 16 residues.

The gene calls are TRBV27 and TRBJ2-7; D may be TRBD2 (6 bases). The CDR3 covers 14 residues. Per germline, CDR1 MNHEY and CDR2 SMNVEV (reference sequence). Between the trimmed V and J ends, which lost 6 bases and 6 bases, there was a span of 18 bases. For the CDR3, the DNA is TGTGCCAGCAGCAGCTTGGGAGGAGCTCGCGAGCAGTACTTC. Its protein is CASSSLGGAREQYF.

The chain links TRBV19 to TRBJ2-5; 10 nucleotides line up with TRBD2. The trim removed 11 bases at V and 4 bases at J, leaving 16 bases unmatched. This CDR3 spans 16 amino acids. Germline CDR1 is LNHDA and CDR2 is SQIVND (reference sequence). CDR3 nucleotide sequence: TGTGCCCCTGGAAGGGGACTAGCGCAGGCGGCAGAGACCCAGTACTTC. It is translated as CAPGRGLAQAAETQYF.

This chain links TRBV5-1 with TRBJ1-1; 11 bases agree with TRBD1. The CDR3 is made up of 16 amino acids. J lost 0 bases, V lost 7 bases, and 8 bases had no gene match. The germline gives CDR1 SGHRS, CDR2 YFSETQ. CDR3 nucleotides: TGCGCCAGCGGACAGGGACAGGGGGTTGTGAACACTGAAGCTTTCTTT. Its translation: CASGQGQGVVNTEAFF.

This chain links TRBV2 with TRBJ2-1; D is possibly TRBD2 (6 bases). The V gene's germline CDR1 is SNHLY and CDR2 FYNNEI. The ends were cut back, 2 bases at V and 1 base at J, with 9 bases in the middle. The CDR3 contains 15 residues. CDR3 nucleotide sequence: TGTGCCAGCAGTGAATGGGGAGGATCCTACAATGAGCAGTTCTTC. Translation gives CASSEWGGSYNEQFF.

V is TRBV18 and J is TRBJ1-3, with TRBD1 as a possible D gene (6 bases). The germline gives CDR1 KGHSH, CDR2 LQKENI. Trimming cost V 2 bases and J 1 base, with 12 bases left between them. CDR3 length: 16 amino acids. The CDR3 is CASSPTTTGSGNTIYF. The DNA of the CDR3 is TGTGCCAGCTCACCAACCACCACAGGGTCTGGAAACACCATATATTTT.

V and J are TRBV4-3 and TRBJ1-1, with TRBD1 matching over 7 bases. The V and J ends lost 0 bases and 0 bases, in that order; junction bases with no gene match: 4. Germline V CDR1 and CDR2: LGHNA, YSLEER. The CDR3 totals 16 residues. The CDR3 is CASSQERGLMNTEAFF. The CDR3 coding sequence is TGCGCCAGCAGCCAAGAGAGGGGGCTCATGAACACTGAAGCTTTCTTT.

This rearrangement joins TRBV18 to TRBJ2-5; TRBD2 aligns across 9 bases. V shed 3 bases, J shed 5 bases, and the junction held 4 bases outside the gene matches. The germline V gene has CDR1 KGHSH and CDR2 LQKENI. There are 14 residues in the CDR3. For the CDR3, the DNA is TGTGCCAGCTCACCTGGACTAGCGATGGAGACCCAGTACTTC. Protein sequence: CASSPGLAMETQYF.

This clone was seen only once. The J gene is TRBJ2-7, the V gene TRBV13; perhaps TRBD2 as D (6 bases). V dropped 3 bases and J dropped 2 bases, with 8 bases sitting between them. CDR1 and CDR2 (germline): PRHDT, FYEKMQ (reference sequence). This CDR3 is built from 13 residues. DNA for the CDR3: TGTGCCAGCAGCTTGGACTATACCTACGAGCAGTACTTC. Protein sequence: CASSLDYTYEQYF.

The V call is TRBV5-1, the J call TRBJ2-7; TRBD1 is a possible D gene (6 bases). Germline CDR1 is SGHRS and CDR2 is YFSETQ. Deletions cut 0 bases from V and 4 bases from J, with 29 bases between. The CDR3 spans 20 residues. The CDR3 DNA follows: TGCGCCAGCAGCTTGGGACTGGGAGTTCTTATGGGACAAAAAAGGTACGAGCAGTACTTC. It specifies CASSLGLGVLMGQKRYEQYF.

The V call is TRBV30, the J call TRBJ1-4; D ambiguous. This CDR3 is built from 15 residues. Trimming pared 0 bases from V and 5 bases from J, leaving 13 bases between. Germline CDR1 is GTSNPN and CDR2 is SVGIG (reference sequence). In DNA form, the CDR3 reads TGTGCCTGGAGTGTATTGAGCAATTTAAATGAAAAACTGTTTTTT. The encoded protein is CAWSVLSNLNEKLFF.

The CDR3 region has the DNA TGTGCCAGCAGTGATCTATTAGCCGGGACTAGCGACGAGCAGTACTTC. Translated, it gives CASSDLLAGTSDEQYF. The rearrangement uses TRBV27 and TRBJ2-7; 10 bases line up with TRBD2. V lost 5 bases to trimming and J lost 5 bases; unmatched junction nucleotides: 12. Germline V gives CDR1 MNHEY, CDR2 SMNVEV (reference sequence). The CDR3 runs to 16 residues.

In DNA form, the CDR3 reads TGTGCCAGCAGCGGGACAGGGTCCTCCTACGAGCAGTACTTC. This sequence encodes CASSGTGSSYEQYF. This chain joins TRBV9 and TRBJ2-7, with 8 bases fitting TRBD1. The ends lost 3 bases at V and 0 bases at J; junction bases unmatched: 2. The CDR3 totals 14 residues. Germline-derived CDR1 and CDR2 are SGDLS and YYNGEE.

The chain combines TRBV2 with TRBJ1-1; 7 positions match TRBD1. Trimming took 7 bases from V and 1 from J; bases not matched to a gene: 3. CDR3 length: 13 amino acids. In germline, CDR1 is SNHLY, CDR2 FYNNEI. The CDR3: CASTGQANTEAFF. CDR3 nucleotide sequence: TGTGCCAGCACCGGACAGGCGAACACTGAAGCTTTCTTT.

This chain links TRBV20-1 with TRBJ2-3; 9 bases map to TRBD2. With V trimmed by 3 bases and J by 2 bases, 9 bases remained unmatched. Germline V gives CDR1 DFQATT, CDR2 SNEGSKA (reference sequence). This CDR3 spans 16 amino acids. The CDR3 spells CSASAGGSVDTDTQYF. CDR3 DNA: TGCAGTGCTAGTGCGGGAGGGTCCGTCGACACAGATACGCAGTATTTT.

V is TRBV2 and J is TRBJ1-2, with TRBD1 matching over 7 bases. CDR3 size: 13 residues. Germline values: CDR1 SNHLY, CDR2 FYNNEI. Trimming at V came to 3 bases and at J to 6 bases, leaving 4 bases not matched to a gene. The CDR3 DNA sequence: TGTGCCAGCAGTGATCAGGGGGGTCATGGCTACACCTTC. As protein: CASSDQGGHGYTF.